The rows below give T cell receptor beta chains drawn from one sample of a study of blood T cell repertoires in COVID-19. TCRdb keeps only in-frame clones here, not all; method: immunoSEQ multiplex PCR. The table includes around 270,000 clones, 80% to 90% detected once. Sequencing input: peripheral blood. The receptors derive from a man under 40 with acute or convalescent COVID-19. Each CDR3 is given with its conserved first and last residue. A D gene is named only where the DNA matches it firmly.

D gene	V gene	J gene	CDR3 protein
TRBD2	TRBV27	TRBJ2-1	CASSSGGTLYNEQFF
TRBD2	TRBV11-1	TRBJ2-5	CASSLRTSGETQYF
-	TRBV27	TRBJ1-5	CASSRGQSNQPQHF
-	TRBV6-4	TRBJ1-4	CASSDSKQLTEKLFF
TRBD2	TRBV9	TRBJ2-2	CASSTGLAGVVGELFF
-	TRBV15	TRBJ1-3	CATSRGGTSGNTIYF
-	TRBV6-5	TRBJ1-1	CASTFGSDEAFF
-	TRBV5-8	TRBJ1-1	CASSGEWSTEAFF
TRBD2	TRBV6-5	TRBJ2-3	CASTRLAGADTQYF
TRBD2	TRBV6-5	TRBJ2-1	CASSSGGIHEQFF
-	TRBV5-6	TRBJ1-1	CASKLGSRPEAFF
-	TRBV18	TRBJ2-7	CASSPQGSSYEQYF
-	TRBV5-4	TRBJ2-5	CASGRANQETQYF
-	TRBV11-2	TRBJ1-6	CASSSGQGSPLHF
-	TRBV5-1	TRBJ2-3	CASSFGGPTDTQYF
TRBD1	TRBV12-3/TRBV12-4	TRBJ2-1	CASSGTGWGEQFF
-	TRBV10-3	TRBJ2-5	CAISDAGGLFETQYF
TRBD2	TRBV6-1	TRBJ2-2	CASSESGRGTGELFF
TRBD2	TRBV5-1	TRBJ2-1	CASSGTSGYNEQFF
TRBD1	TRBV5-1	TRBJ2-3	CASSFGQGLNTDTQYF
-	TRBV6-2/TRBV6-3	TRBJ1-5	CASSYKGNQPQHF
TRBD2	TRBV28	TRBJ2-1	CATQDPSGYEGINEQFF
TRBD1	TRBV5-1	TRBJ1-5	CASSLRQGDQPQHF
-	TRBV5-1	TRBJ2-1	CASSSGNEQFF
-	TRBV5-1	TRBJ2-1	CASSLDTAYNEQFF
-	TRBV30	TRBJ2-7	CAWSVLSSVQYF
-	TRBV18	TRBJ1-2	CASSPGEGYGYTF
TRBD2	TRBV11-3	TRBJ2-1	CASSPSGAKQFF
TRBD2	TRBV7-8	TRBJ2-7	CASSPFLAAVIYEQYF
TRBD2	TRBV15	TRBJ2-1	CATRGTFSGGVRYNEQFF
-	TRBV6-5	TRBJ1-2	CASSYMGLANYGYTF
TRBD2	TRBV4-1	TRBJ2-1	CASSQLAGGTADWDEQFF
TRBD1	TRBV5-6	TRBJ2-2	CASSIDRGPNTGELFF
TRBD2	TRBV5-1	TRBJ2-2	CASSWSLASTGELFF
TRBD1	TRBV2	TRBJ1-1	CASMWETGGRNTEAFF
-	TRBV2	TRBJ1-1	CASSEALLLVTGNTEAFF
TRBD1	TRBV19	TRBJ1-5	CASSIARGRINQPQHF
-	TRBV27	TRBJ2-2	CASSPAGVGGELFF
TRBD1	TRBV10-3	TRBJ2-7	CAISEGDSLFYEQYF
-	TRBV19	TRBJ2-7	CASSIQTNPEQYF
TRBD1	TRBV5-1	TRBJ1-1	CASSLEPGQGVAEAFF
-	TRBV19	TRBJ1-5	CASHLAQGIFGPQHF
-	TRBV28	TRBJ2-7	CASSLGGESSYEQYF
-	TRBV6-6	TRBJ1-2	CASTQGGGFGYTF
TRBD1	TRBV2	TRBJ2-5	CASREESTGEETQYF
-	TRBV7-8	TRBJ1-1	CASSLAYRISRQDTEAFF